A single sample gave rise to the 11 T cell receptor beta chains below, sequenced in a study of CD8+CD57+ T cells in acquired aplastic anemia. Profiling of TCR beta VDJ combinations and CDR3 sequences used genomic DNA as template. Via MiXCR, TCRdb re-called the reads, giving one row per CDR3 protein. Here the sample spans just over 400,000 distinct CDR3 sequences, under 80% being singletons. Input material: sorted CD4+, CD8+, or CD8+CD57+ T cells (not recorded which) from PBMCs. Every receptor here comes from a human donor in good health, serving as a control.

V is TRBV4-3 and J is TRBJ1-4; D remains ambiguous. CDR3 length: 14 residues. V was clipped by 6 bases and J by 4 bases, with 12 bases between them. The germline CDR1 and CDR2 sequences are LGHNA and YSLEER. This CDR3 reads CASRPARLNEKLFF. In DNA, the CDR3 is TGCGCCAGCAGACCAGCGAGGCTTAATGAAAAACTGTTTTTT.

The chain links TRBV20-1 to TRBJ2-7; unclear D gene. The CDR3 totals 13 residues. Per the germline V gene, CDR1 is DFQATT and CDR2 is SNEGSKA (reference sequence). The ends were cut back, 2 bases at V and 2 bases at J, with 10 bases in the middle. CDR3 nucleotide sequence: TGCAGTGCTAGACCTCGCAGTACCTACGAGCAGTACTTC. Protein sequence: CSARPRSTYEQYF.

This clonotype was counted ten times or more. This sequence joins TRBV7-4 and TRBJ1-5, with D possibly TRBD1 on 6 matching bases. The length of the CDR3 is 17 residues. From germline, CDR1 is SGHVT and CDR2 SQSDAQ. V was pared by 2 bases and J by 3 bases, with 17 bases between. The CDR3 sequence is CASSLKAGGRTNQPQHF. DNA for the CDR3: TGTGCCAGCAGCTTAAAGGCCGGGGGGCGCACCAATCAGCCCCAGCATTTT.

There are many counts of this clonotype. The chain carries TRBV3-1 and TRBJ1-4, with D unresolved. Germline assignment: CDR1 LGHDT and CDR2 YNNKEL (reference sequence). V was shortened by 7 bases and J by 6 bases, with 12 bases between the two germline ends. The CDR3 contains 13 residues. The CDR3 coding sequence is TGTGCCAGCACCTCCGAAGGCCATGAAAAACTGTTTTTT. Residues: CASTSEGHEKLFF.

This clonotype was recorded at least ten times. The chain couples TRBV20-1 to TRBJ1-6; a possible D gene is TRBD1 (5 bases). The CDR3 has 15 amino acids. Per germline, CDR1 DFQATT and CDR2 SNEGSKA (reference sequence). Trimming took 0 bases from V and 4 from J, leaving 10 bases between them. DNA of the CDR3: TGCAGTGCTAGAGAAGGGACTTCATATAATTCACCCCTCCACTTT. Amino acids: CSAREGTSYNSPLHF.

This sequence joins TRBV7-2 and TRBJ1-5; possible D gene TRBD1, 5 bases. Trimming took 0 bases from V and 6 from J, leaving 21 bases between them. Looked up from germline, CDR1 is SGHTA and CDR2 is FQGNSA. The CDR3 runs to 18 residues. DNA of the CDR3: TGTGCCAGCAGCTTAGCAGGGGTGGGGAACACTGAAGCTCAGCCCCAGCATTTT. It encodes CASSLAGVGNTEAQPQHF. The entire variable domain, with the rest obtained from reference TRBV7-2 and TRBJ1-5, is as follows: GAGVSQSPSNKVTEKGKDVELRCDPISGHTALYWYRQSLGQGLEFLIYFQGNSAPDKSGLPSDRFSAERTGGSVSTLTIQRTQQEDSAVYLCASSLAGVGNTEAQPQHFGDGTRLSIL.

For this clonotype: The conserved phenylalanine or tryptophan normally closing the CDR3 is absent here, so this likely arose from a read error. The limits of the CDR3 on the DNA are not certain, so only TCRdb's listed CDR3 is given. The chain joins TRBV19 to TRBJ1-4; the table calls TRBD1, which could not be checked here. Per germline, CDR1 LNHDA and CDR2 SQIVND (reference sequence). The CDR3 is 16 amino acids long, termini counted. The CDR3 reads CASSTGSTRGYEQFFV.

There are many counts of this clonotype. The V and J genes are TRBV6-5 and TRBJ1-6; no clear D. V shed 2 bases and J shed 14 bases, with 7 bases lying between them. The CDR3 runs to 11 residues. From germline, CDR1 is MNHEY and CDR2 SVGAGI. The CDR3 protein is CASSYLGTLHF. As DNA, the CDR3 is TGTGCCAGCAGTTACCTTGGGACCCTCCACTTT.

The table lists this clonotype with many counts. The J gene is TRBJ1-4, the V gene TRBV12-3 or TRBV12-4, with D perhaps TRBD1 (5 bases). V was pared by 6 bases and J by 13 bases, with 12 bases between. The CDR3 is 11 amino acids. The CDR3 coding sequence is TGTGCCAGCAGCCGTACGGGACGACTGTTTTTT. Translation gives CASSRTGRLFF.

V and J are TRBV10-3 and TRBJ1-2; no clear D gene. Germline CDR1 is ENHRY and CDR2 is SYGVKD. The length of the CDR3 is 14 residues. V lost 6 bases and J lost 6, with 17 bases in between. The CDR3 protein is CAISRPESSDGYTF. CDR3 bases: TGTGCCATCAGCAGGCCCGAGAGCAGCGATGGCTACACCTTC.

In its sample, this clonotype was seen a few times. V is TRBV6-2 or TRBV6-3 and J is TRBJ2-1; TRBD2 matches 11 bases. V lost 5 bases, J lost 10 bases, and 16 bases stayed unmatched. The CDR3 consists of 17 residues. Germline CDR1 MNHEY, CDR2 SVGEGT. CDR3 DNA: TGTGCCAGCAGTGCAATTACTACGTCTAGCGGGGGGAACGAGCAGTTCTTC. Protein product: CASSAITTSSGGNEQFF.